The rows below give T cell receptor beta chains drawn from one sample of a study of cytomegalovirus exposure and HLA in healthy donors. This table comes from immunoSEQ multiplex PCR, and its TCRdb copy is limited to in-frame clones, with some not included. The sample has roughly 98,000 clones, 65% to 75% seen once. Specimen: PBMCs. These receptors all stem from a woman in her seventies in good health and CMV-seropositive. Each CDR3 is given with its conserved first and last residue. The D gene is left open where the match is weak. Size is stated for part of the rows, as once, few or many counts, or as a class when the clone is expanded.

size: NA; J: TRBJ2-3; V: TRBV11-3; D: NA; DNA: TGTGCCAGCAGCTTAGCCAGAGCGGGACATTCTAGCACAGATACGCAGTATTTT; CDR3: CASSLARAGHSSTDTQYF
size: NA; J: TRBJ2-7; V: TRBV25-1; D: TRBD1; DNA: TGTGCCAGCAGAGCGACAGGGGGCAGGGTCTACGAGCAGTACTTC; CDR3: CASRATGGRVYEQYF
size: NA; J: TRBJ1-6; V: TRBV4-3; D: TRBD1; DNA: TGCGCCAGCAGCAAGACAGGGGCTTATAATTCACCCCTCCACTTT; CDR3: CASSKTGAYNSPLHF
size: NA; J: TRBJ1-4; V: TRBV5-8; D: NA; DNA: TGTGCCAGCAGCCCCATGATACAGCCAACTAATGAAAAACTGTTTTTT; CDR3: CASSPMIQPTNEKLFF
size: NA; J: TRBJ2-7; V: TRBV23-1; D: NA; DNA: TGCGCCAGCAGTCCTTCTAAGCCCTGTCCCTACGAGCAGTACTTC; CDR3: CASSPSKPCPYEQYF
size: NA; J: TRBJ2-7; V: TRBV10-1; D: TRBD2; DNA: TGCGCCAGCAGTGGTTCGGCTAGCGGGAGATCCTACGAGCAGTACTTC; CDR3: CASSGSASGRSYEQYF
size: NA; J: TRBJ2-3; V: TRBV6-4; D: TRBD1; DNA: TGTGCCAGCAGTGCGGGACAGGTGGCAGATACGCAGTATTTT; CDR3: CASSAGQVADTQYF
size: NA; J: TRBJ2-1; V: TRBV5-1; D: NA; DNA: TGCGCCAGCAATTCCGGGGATACCTACAATGAGCAGTTCTTC; CDR3: CASNSGDTYNEQFF
size: NA; J: TRBJ2-5; V: TRBV7-9; D: NA; DNA: TGTGCCAGCAGCTTGGGGGGTCGTCAAGAGACCCAGTACTTC; CDR3: CASSLGGRQETQYF
size: NA; J: TRBJ2-2; V: TRBV5-4; D: TRBD1; DNA: TGTGCCAGCAGCTCAGGGGGCTTGACGGGGGAGCTGTTTTTT; CDR3: CASSSGGLTGELFF
size: once; J: TRBJ2-7; V: TRBV6-5; D: TRBD2; DNA: TGTGCCAGCAGTTCTATCTTGACTAGCGGGTCCCGGCAGTACTTC; CDR3: CASSSILTSGSRQYF
size: NA; J: TRBJ2-7; V: TRBV5-1; D: TRBD2; DNA: TGCGCCAGCAGCACCGGGACTAGCATCTACGAGCAGTACTTC; CDR3: CASSTGTSIYEQYF
size: NA; J: TRBJ1-3; V: TRBV5-5; D: NA; DNA: TGTGCCAGCAGCCCGGCGGATCTCCTATCTGGAAACACCATATATTTT; CDR3: CASSPADLLSGNTIYF
size: NA; J: TRBJ1-5; V: TRBV30; D: TRBD1; DNA: TGTGCCTGGAGTCACCCTGGACAGGGACGGCAGCCCCAGCATTTT; CDR3: CAWSHPGQGRQPQHF
size: few; J: TRBJ2-5; V: TRBV4-1; D: TRBD2; DNA: TGCGCCAGCAGCCAAGATCGGGGGACTAGCCCGGAGACCCAGTACTTC; CDR3: CASSQDRGTSPETQYF
size: NA; J: TRBJ1-5; V: TRBV28; D: NA; DNA: TGTGCCATCGAAACAGGGAACAATCAGCCCCAGCATTTT; CDR3: CAIETGNNQPQHF
size: NA; J: TRBJ2-1; V: TRBV5-8; D: NA; DNA: TGTGCCAGCAGCTTGGGGGGGGGCGCAAAGGTCTTC; CDR3: CASSLGGGAKVF
size: NA; J: TRBJ2-2; V: TRBV5-1; D: NA; DNA: TGCGCCAGCAGCGGGGACAAACCTACCGGGGAGCTGTTTTTT; CDR3: CASSGDKPTGELFF
size: NA; J: TRBJ1-4; V: TRBV19; D: TRBD1; DNA: TGTGCCAGTAGCCGATGGGGACAGATAAATGAAAAACTGTTTTTT; CDR3: CASSRWGQINEKLFF
size: NA; J: TRBJ2-1; V: TRBV7-3; D: NA; DNA: TGTGCCAGCAGCTCTAGGGGTCGGAATGAGCAGTTCTTC; CDR3: CASSSRGRNEQFF
size: NA; J: TRBJ1-6; V: TRBV6-6; D: TRBD1; DNA: TGTGCCAGCAGTCGGGACAGGGCGTATAATTCACCCCTCCACTTT; CDR3: CASSRDRAYNSPLHF
size: NA; J: TRBJ2-7; V: TRBV27; D: TRBD1; DNA: TGTGCCAGCAGTCCCGGGACAGGGCGAAGCTCCTACGAGCAGTACTTC; CDR3: CASSPGTGRSSYEQYF
size: NA; J: TRBJ2-7; V: TRBV7-6; D: TRBD1; DNA: TGTGCCAGCAGCAAAAGGACAGGGGCCTACGAGCAGTACTTC; CDR3: CASSKRTGAYEQYF
size: NA; J: TRBJ1-4; V: TRBV5-4; D: NA; DNA: TGTGCCAGCAGCTTAGGGGGGGCCGCTAATGAAAAACTGTTTTTT; CDR3: CASSLGGAANEKLFF
size: NA; J: TRBJ1-2; V: TRBV28; D: NA; DNA: TGTGCCAGCAGTTTTTTCTCTATTAACTATGGCTACACCTTC; CDR3: CASSFFSINYGYTF
size: NA; J: TRBJ1-6; V: TRBV30; D: NA; DNA: TGTGCCTGGAGCCGGACAGACAATTCACCCCTCCACTTT; CDR3: CAWSRTDNSPLHF
size: NA; J: TRBJ1-5; V: TRBV12-5; D: NA; DNA: TGTGCTAGTGGACCCGTGGGAGGTGTCAATCAGCCCCAGCATTTT; CDR3: CASGPVGGVNQPQHF
size: NA; J: TRBJ2-7; V: TRBV6-5; D: NA; DNA: TGTGCCAGCAGTGGGTTACTAGCTTACGAGCAGTACTTC; CDR3: CASSGLLAYEQYF
size: once; J: TRBJ1-2; V: TRBV2; D: TRBD1; DNA: TGTGCCAGCAGGCAGGGGGCGCGTGGCTACACCTTC; CDR3: CASRQGARGYTF
size: NA; J: TRBJ2-2; V: TRBV6-1; D: NA; DNA: TGTGCCAGCAGACTGGGACATTCGAACACCGGGGAGCTGTTTTTT; CDR3: CASRLGHSNTGELFF
size: NA; J: TRBJ2-1; V: TRBV7-8; D: NA; DNA: TGTGCCAGCAGCCACGGGGTCTACAGCAATGAGCAGTTCTTC; CDR3: CASSHGVYSNEQFF
size: NA; J: TRBJ1-5; V: TRBV19; D: NA; DNA: TGTGCCAGTAGTATATACAGCGGCAGCAATCAGCCCCAGCATTTT; CDR3: CASSIYSGSNQPQHF
size: NA; J: TRBJ2-2; V: TRBV18; D: NA; DNA: TGTGCCAGCTCACCACAGACCATAGCGTTGAACACCGGGGAGCTGTTTTTT; CDR3: CASSPQTIALNTGELFF
size: NA; J: TRBJ1-5; V: TRBV5-1; D: NA; DNA: TGCGCCAGCTCTATGAGTGCAGGGGTAAATAGCAATCAGCCCCAGCATTTT; CDR3: CASSMSAGVNSNQPQHF
size: NA; J: TRBJ1-3; V: TRBV7-9; D: NA; DNA: TGTGCCAGCAGCTTAGTCAGGGCCTACTCTGGAAACACCATATATTTT; CDR3: CASSLVRAYSGNTIYF
size: few; J: TRBJ2-7; V: TRBV5-1; D: NA; DNA: TGCGCCAGCAGCTTGGCTCCGGAGGCCAAACTCTACGAGCAGTACTTC; CDR3: CASSLAPEAKLYEQYF
size: NA; J: TRBJ1-2; V: TRBV28; D: NA; DNA: TGTGCCAGCAGTCCGGGGTCCGTTGGCTATGGCTACACCTTC; CDR3: CASSPGSVGYGYTF
size: NA; J: TRBJ2-2; V: TRBV28; D: NA; DNA: TGTGCCAGCAGCTATCTGGGCCGAAACACCGGGGAGCTGTTTTTT; CDR3: CASSYLGRNTGELFF
size: NA; J: TRBJ1-6; V: TRBV19; D: NA; DNA: TGTGCCAGTAGTACAGCTCTGAGTGCCTGGCGGCGTAGTTCACCCCTCCACTTT; CDR3: CASSTALSAWRRSSPLHF
size: few; J: TRBJ2-6; V: TRBV25-1; D: NA; DNA: TGTGCCAGCAGTGACAGGGTTGCCTCTGGGGCCAACGTCCTGACTTTC; CDR3: CASSDRVASGANVLTF
size: NA; J: TRBJ2-7; V: TRBV5-1; D: NA; DNA: TGCGCCAGCAGCTTGGACCCCCCTAGTGCGAGCTCCTACGAGCAGTACTTC; CDR3: CASSLDPPSASSYEQYF
size: NA; J: TRBJ1-1; V: TRBV28; D: TRBD1; DNA: TGTGCCAGCACCTTAGGAGGGGGCACAAGGATGTGGGCTTTCTTT; CDR3: CASTLGGGTRMWAFF
size: NA; J: TRBJ2-7; V: TRBV4-3; D: TRBD1; DNA: TGCGCCAGCAGCCAAGAATCAGGGGGTCCTCAAGGGCAGTACTTC; CDR3: CASSQESGGPQGQYF
size: once; J: TRBJ1-5; V: TRBV5-4; D: NA; DNA: TGTGCCAGCAGCCGCGGAGGGATCAATCAGCCCCAGCATTTT; CDR3: CASSRGGINQPQHF
size: NA; J: TRBJ1-1; V: TRBV18; D: TRBD1; DNA: TGTGCCAGCTCACGAACAGGGGGGGTTACTGAAGCGTTCTTT; CDR3: CASSRTGGVTEAFF
size: few; J: TRBJ1-2; V: TRBV28; D: TRBD1; DNA: TGTGCCAGCAGTCGCGGGGACAGGGGAAATGGCTACACCTTC; CDR3: CASSRGDRGNGYTF
size: NA; J: TRBJ2-1; V: TRBV30; D: NA; DNA: TGTGCCTGGAGGTGGTCCAGGGGCGGTTACAATGAGCAGTTCTTC; CDR3: CAWRWSRGGYNEQFF
size: NA; J: TRBJ2-7; V: TRBV5-1; D: NA; DNA: TGCGCCAGCAGCCCTGCGAGCGGGCTTTTATATTCCTACGAGCAGTACTTC; CDR3: CASSPASGLLYSYEQYF
size: NA; J: TRBJ2-3; V: TRBV11-2; D: TRBD1; DNA: TGTGCCAGCAGCTTTGGTCAGGGGGTCAGCACAGATACGCAGTATTTT; CDR3: CASSFGQGVSTDTQYF
size: NA; J: TRBJ2-7; V: TRBV2; D: TRBD1; DNA: TGTGCCAGCAGTGAAGCGCCGTCAAACAGGGGGACCTCCTACGAGCAGTACTTC; CDR3: CASSEAPSNRGTSYEQYF
size: NA; J: TRBJ1-3; V: TRBV19; D: TRBD1; DNA: TGTGCCAGTAGTAAACAGGGGATTGGAAACACCATATATTTT; CDR3: CASSKQGIGNTIYF
size: NA; J: TRBJ2-7; V: TRBV5-5; D: TRBD1; DNA: TGTGCCAGCAGTTCTCCGGGACAGGGGTATTCATTC; CDR3: CASSSPGQGYSF
size: NA; J: TRBJ2-7; V: TRBV5-4; D: TRBD2; DNA: TGTGCCAGCAGGGCCGGGACTAGGAACGAGCAGTACTTC; CDR3: CASRAGTRNEQYF
size: NA; J: TRBJ2-3; V: TRBV29-1; D: NA; DNA: TGCAGCGCAGACTTCAACACAGATACGCAGTATTTT; CDR3: CSADFNTDTQYF
size: once; J: TRBJ2-2; V: TRBV19; D: NA; DNA: TGTGCCAGTAGTCAGCTGAGGTCCACCGGGGAGCTGTTTTTT; CDR3: CASSQLRSTGELFF
size: NA; J: TRBJ2-5; V: TRBV10-3; D: TRBD1; DNA: TGTGCCATCAGGGCCGGGACAGGATCTTTGACCCAGTACTTC; CDR3: CAIRAGTGSLTQYF
size: NA; J: TRBJ2-4; V: TRBV4-2; D: TRBD2; DNA: TGTGCCAGCAGCCAAGATAGGACTAGCGTTCCGTTAAGTGAAAACATTCAGTACTTC; CDR3: CASSQDRTSVPLSENIQYF
size: NA; J: TRBJ1-5; V: TRBV25-1; D: TRBD1; DNA: TGTGCCAGCAGTGAAGGACAGGGGGCGTTTCAGCCCCAGCATTTT; CDR3: CASSEGQGAFQPQHF